The 7 T cell receptor beta chains listed next were all sequenced from one sample in a study of T cells in Graves' hyperthyroidism and ophthalmopathy. Researchers took RNA transcripts and amplified the TCR beta CDR3 regions from them. The study used the HTBI primer set for a first-round RT-PCR of the TCR CDR3. MiXCR was run by TCRdb on the multiplex PCR reads, yielding one entry per CDR3 protein. The table lists nearly 600,000 distinct CDR3 sequences, more than 13% of them singletons. The sequenced material came from blood. The receptor set was obtained from a young woman with Graves' ophthalmopathy.

Worth noting for this clonotype: Just one base apart from a much larger clone, this may be a read error. J is TRBJ2-1 and V is TRBV6-2 or TRBV6-3; 8 bases agree with TRBD1. CDR1 MNHEY and CDR2 SVGEGT come from the germline V gene. The CDR3 sequence is 15 residues long. CDR3: CASMQGQGKYNKQFF. The CDR3 DNA reads as TGTGCCAGCATGCAAGGACAGGGAAAATACAATAAGCAGTTCTTC.

This clonotype has more than one count but fewer than ten. V gene TRBV5-1 combines with J gene TRBJ1-3; D uncertain. V was shortened by 3 bases and J by 4 bases, with 11 bases between the two germline ends. CDR1 SGHRS and CDR2 YFSETQ come from the germline V gene. The CDR3 loop spans 14 amino acids. CDR3 sequence (DNA): TGCGCCAGCAGCTCCGGACCTGAGGGAAACACCATATATTTT. It translates to CASSSGPEGNTIYF.

This clonotype turned up a few times. The chain recombines TRBV9 with TRBJ1-3; D call uncertain. Trimming cost V 0 bases and J 1 base, with 8 bases left between them. Germline CDR1 is SGDLS and CDR2 is YYNGEE. This CDR3 contains 15 residues. The CDR3 region is CASSVDSASGNTIYF. In DNA, the CDR3 is TGTGCCAGCAGCGTAGACAGTGCATCTGGAAACACCATATATTTT.

There are many counts of this clonotype. The chain combines TRBV12-3 or TRBV12-4 with TRBJ2-7; D possibly uses TRBD1 or TRBD2 (6 bases each). The CDR3 runs to 14 residues. The V end lost 8 bases, the J end lost 2 bases, and 16 bases lay between the germline ends. CDR3 region: CASPYTGTPYEQYF. CDR3 coding DNA: TGTGCCAGCCCTTATACAGGGACTCCCTACGAGCAGTACTTC.

This clonotype was counted many times. The genes are TRBV12-3 or TRBV12-4 and TRBJ1-1, with D uncertain. CDR3 length equals 13 residues. Trimming pared 3 bases from V and 0 bases from J, leaving 5 bases between. CDR3 protein: CASSFNLNTEAFF. The CDR3 DNA follows: TGTGCCAGCAGTTTTAACCTGAACACTGAAGCTTTCTTT.

This clonotype came up once. The J gene is TRBJ2-1, the V gene TRBV5-1, with 7 bases aligning to TRBD2. V lost 2 bases and J lost 5; bases outside the gene matches: 7. The germline V gene encodes CDR1 SGHRS and CDR2 YFSETQ. The CDR3 runs 15 residues. This CDR3 is CASSFGSGNNNEQFF. CDR3 nucleotides: TGCGCCAGCAGCTTCGGGAGCGGGAACAACAATGAGCAGTTCTTC.

The chain joins TRBV6-1 to TRBJ2-1; perhaps TRBD2 as D (6 bases). The CDR3 sequence is 13 residues long. CDR1 is MNHNS, CDR2 SASEGT, per germline. Deletions cut 2 bases from V and 11 bases from J, with 13 bases between. For the CDR3, the DNA is TGTGCCAGCAGTGAACTGGGGCGGGGTAAGCAGTTCTTC. Amino acids: CASSELGRGKQFF.